A single sample gave rise to the 12 T cell receptor beta chains below, sequenced in a study of cytomegalovirus exposure and HLA in healthy donors. With 60 Vbeta and 13 Jbeta primers, the PCR was carried out. The repertoire was sequenced with immunoSEQ multiplex PCR; TCRdb's copy has only in-frame clones and lacks some. The sample lists roughly 100,000 clones, 12% to 15% occurring once. Sequencing was done on a sample of PBMCs. These TCRs come from a female donor in good health and CMV-seronegative.

V is TRBV29-1 and J is TRBJ1-1; the match to TRBD1 covers 7 bases. The germline V gene has CDR1 SQVTM and CDR2 ANQGSEA. The CDR3 extends over 13 amino acids. Trimming cost V 6 bases and J 2 bases; bases outside gene matches: 6. The CDR3 here is CSVARQGNTEAFF. DNA for the CDR3: TGCAGCGTAGCGAGACAGGGTAACACTGAAGCTTTCTTT. Drawing the rest from reference TRBV29-1 and TRBJ1-1, the complete variable domain is SAVISQKPSRDICQRGTSLTIQCQVDSQVTMMFWYRQQPGQSLTLIATANQGSEATYESGFVIDKFPISRPNLTFSTLTVSNMSPEDSSIYLCSVARQGNTEAFFGQGTRLTVV.

The table lists this clone with a few counts. This chain uses TRBV13 with TRBJ2-1; 7 nucleotides align to TRBD1. V gave up 4 bases and J gave up 7 bases; unmatched junction bases: 7. The V gene's germline CDR1 is PRHDT and CDR2 FYEKMQ (reference sequence). The CDR3 runs to 14 residues. The DNA for the CDR3 is TGTGCCAGCAGCTCCCGACAGGGAAAGAATGAGCAGTTCTTC. Protein sequence: CASSSRQGKNEQFF.

A few counts support this clone. The chain is built from TRBV7-9 and TRBJ2-1; possible D gene TRBD2, 5 bases. The CDR3 totals 18 residues. Trimming shortened V by 4 bases and J by 4 bases, and 23 bases separated the two germline ends. Germline-derived CDR1 and CDR2 are SEHNR and FQNEAQ (reference sequence). The CDR3 DNA reads as TGTGCCAGCAGCTACGACTCGAGGAGAAGCGGAGCATACAATGAGCAGTTCTTC. This sequence encodes CASSYDSRRSGAYNEQFF.

This chain uses TRBV18 with TRBJ1-1, with D perhaps matching TRBD1 (6 bases). CDR3 length: 15 amino acids. Trimming removed 1 base from V and 1 base from J, with 10 bases in between. Germline CDR1 and CDR2: KGHSH and LQKENI. The CDR3 sequence: CASSPQQTGNTEAFF. The CDR3 region has the DNA TGTGCCAGCTCACCACAACAGACAGGGAACACTGAAGCTTTCTTT.

The rearrangement joins TRBV28 to TRBJ1-5; D may be TRBD1 (5 bases). V lost 5 bases and J lost 3, with 11 bases in between. From germline, CDR1 is MDHEN and CDR2 SYDVKM. The CDR3 is 14 residues long. CDR3 in amino acids: CASSLPGLNQPQHF. Here the CDR3 DNA reads TGTGCCAGCAGTCTTCCGGGACTCAATCAGCCCCAGCATTTT.

This clone was observed a few times. The chain links TRBV6-1 to TRBJ2-7; D unresolved. This CDR3 region has 14 residues. Germline lookup yields CDR1 MNHNS and CDR2 SASEGT. The germline V and J ends were trimmed by 9 bases and 2 bases, with 17 bases remaining between them. CDR3 DNA sequence: TGTGCCAGTTCACCCCAACATTCAGCCTACGAGCAGTACTTC. It translates to CASSPQHSAYEQYF.

This chain uses TRBV18 with TRBJ2-3, with TRBD1 matching over 10 bases. Germline V gene data show CDR1 as KGHSH and CDR2 as LQKENI. The V gene end was trimmed by 5 bases and the J gene end by 3 bases; junction bases not matched to a gene: 5. The CDR3 extends over 15 amino acids. This chain's CDR3 is CASSFRQGATDTQYF. Written as DNA, the CDR3 is TGTGCCAGCTCATTTCGACAGGGGGCGACAGATACGCAGTATTTT. Using reference TRBV18 and TRBJ2-3 for the parts outside the CDR3, the full variable domain is NAGVMQNPRHLVRRRGQEARLRCSPMKGHSHVYWYRQLPEEGLKFMVYLQKENIIDESGMPKERFSAEFPKEGPSILRIQQVVRGDSAAYFCASSFRQGATDTQYFGPGTRLTVL.

This clone was found a few times. The chain is built from TRBV30 and TRBJ1-5; D gene unclear. The CDR3 has 13 amino acids. V was cut by 1 base and J by 5 bases, with 9 bases left in between. Germline assignment: CDR1 GTSNPN and CDR2 SVGIG (reference sequence). The CDR3 sequence is CAWSAPGYQPQHF. CDR3 sequence (DNA): TGTGCCTGGAGTGCCCCGGGGTATCAGCCCCAGCATTTT. Based on the CDR3 plus reference TRBV30 and TRBJ1-5, the full variable domain is SQTIHQWPATLVQPVGSPLSLECTVEGTSNPNLYWYRQAAGRGLQLLFYSVGIGQISSEVPQNLSASRPQDRQFILSSKKLLLSDSGFYLCAWSAPGYQPQHFGDGTRLSIL.

The CDR3 nucleotides are TGTGCCTGGGCCGTAGGGAGCGATCAGCCCCAGCATTTT. Its translation: CAWAVGSDQPQHF. The chain is built from TRBV30 and TRBJ1-5; D unclear. The V gene lost 5 bases and the J gene lost 5 bases, with 13 bases spanning the gap. The CDR3 runs to 13 residues. CDR1 and CDR2 from the germline V gene are GTSNPN and SVGIG (reference sequence).

V usage is TRBV4-3 and J usage is TRBJ2-7; TRBD2 aligns across 13 bases. The CDR3 contains 17 residues. CDR1 is LGHNA and CDR2 is YSLEER in the germline V gene. With V trimmed by 3 bases and J by 3 bases, 8 bases remained unmatched. As DNA, the CDR3 is TGCGCCAGCAGCCAGCCGCCGGGACTAGCGGGAATCTACGAGCAGTACTTC. It codes for CASSQPPGLAGIYEQYF.

By share, this clone counts as medium-sized (0.01 to 0.1%). The chain links TRBV7-6 to TRBJ2-7; 9 positions agree with TRBD1. The germline gives CDR1 SGHVS, CDR2 FNYEAQ. With V trimmed by 5 bases and J by 1 base, 15 bases remained unmatched. CDR3 length: 18 residues. The CDR3 protein is CASSPSGGGTGISYEQYF. The CDR3 region has the DNA TGTGCCAGCAGCCCCTCAGGGGGTGGGACAGGGATATCCTACGAGCAGTACTTC.

A few counts support this clone. The rearrangement uses TRBV5-1 and TRBJ2-7; 11 positions agree with TRBD2. Germline V gene data show CDR1 as SGHRS and CDR2 as YFSETQ. Germline trimming cut 3 bases from V and 5 bases from J; bases unmatched to any gene: 7. The CDR3 is 15 amino acids. The DNA of the CDR3 is TGCGCCAGCAGCTCCACTAGCGGGAGTCCCCACGAGCAGTACTTC. It codes for CASSSTSGSPHEQYF.